The 23 T cell receptor beta chains below were found in one sample sequenced in a study of memory CD4+ T cells and cytomegalovirus serostatus. The sort gate was single viable CD3+CD4+CD8-CD45RO+ cells for memory CD4+ T cells. The data were produced by immunoSEQ multiplex PCR, yet TCRdb's version contains in-frame clones alone and is incomplete. The repertoire consists of tens of thousands of clones, with roughly three quarters occurring once and the leading ten covering around 0.81%. Sequencing was performed on memory CD4+ T cells from blood. Source of these receptors: an adult in good health and CMV-seronegative.

The V and J genes are TRBV6-6 and TRBJ2-3; D is perhaps TRBD2 (5 bases). CDR1 is MNHNY and CDR2 is SVGAGI in the germline V gene (reference sequence). V gave up 1 base and J gave up 5 bases, with 10 bases separating them. This CDR3 is 14 amino acids long. The chain's CDR3 is CASSYLGGGDTQYF. As DNA, the CDR3 is TGTGCCAGCAGTTACTTAGGTGGAGGAGATACGCAGTATTTT.

The count of this clone is one. The CDR3 DNA is TGTGCCAGCTCACGACAGGTCTACGAGCAGTACTTC. It translates to CASSRQVYEQYF. The V call is TRBV18, the J call TRBJ2-7; tentatively, D is TRBD1 (6 bases). Germline V CDR1 and CDR2: KGHSH, LQKENI. CDR3 length equals 12 residues. Trimming pared 4 bases from V and 3 bases from J, leaving 7 bases between.

The chain couples TRBV4-2 to TRBJ2-7; possibly TRBD1 for D (5 bases). This CDR3 has 16 residues. The V gene lost 1 base and the J gene lost 1 base, with 14 bases spanning the gap. Germline V gene sequence: CDR1 LGHNA, CDR2 YNFKEQ. CDR3: CASSQAAGQGSYEQYF. In DNA, the CDR3 is TGTGCCAGCAGCCAAGCGGCAGGTCAGGGATCCTACGAGCAGTACTTC.

This sequence joins TRBV5-1 and TRBJ1-4; D uncertain. The CDR3 extends over 14 amino acids. CDR1 and CDR2 from the germline V gene are SGHRS and YFSETQ. The V and J ends lost 2 bases and 4 bases respectively, with 9 bases between them. The DNA for the CDR3 is TGCGCCAGCAGCTTCCGGCCCGATAATGAAAAACTGTTTTTT. It specifies CASSFRPDNEKLFF.

This rearrangement joins TRBV5-1 to TRBJ2-2, with D possibly being TRBD1 (5 bases). The germline V gene has CDR1 SGHRS and CDR2 YFSETQ. Deletions cut 5 bases from V and 1 base from J, with 9 bases between. This CDR3 is built from 14 residues. CDR3 in amino acids: CASSWQGNTGELFF. The CDR3 DNA reads as TGCGCCAGCAGTTGGCAGGGGAACACCGGGGAGCTGTTTTTT.

The chain is built from TRBV7-2 and TRBJ1-1; possibly TRBD1 for D (5 bases). V lost 5 bases and J 8 bases, leaving 9 bases between the germline ends. Germline assignment: CDR1 SGHTA and CDR2 FQGNSA. The CDR3 length is 11 residues. CDR3: CASSRRQEAFF. The CDR3 DNA sequence: TGTGCCAGCAGCCGAAGACAGGAAGCTTTCTTT.

The chain is built from TRBV19 and TRBJ2-2, with TRBD2 identical over 16 bases. The CDR3 covers 16 residues. The V gene's germline CDR1 is LNHDA and CDR2 SQIVND (reference sequence). V lost 7 bases and J lost 6; bases outside the gene matches: 5. The CDR3 region is CASKVGTSGRAGELFF. CDR3 nucleotide sequence: TGTGCCAGTAAGGTCGGGACTAGCGGGAGGGCCGGGGAGCTGTTTTTT.

This chain joins TRBV6-6 and TRBJ1-2; 7 bases match TRBD1. From germline, CDR1 is MNHNY and CDR2 SVGAGI (reference sequence). The CDR3 totals 15 residues. J was trimmed by 8 bases and V by 5 bases; bases with no gene match: 14. This chain's CDR3 is CASSANRDSLLGYTF. The CDR3 DNA is TGTGCCAGCAGTGCAAACCGGGACAGCCTCTTGGGCTACACCTTC.

The chain combines TRBV6-1 with TRBJ1-4; possibly TRBD1 for D (6 bases). CDR1 and CDR2 from the germline V gene are MNHNS and SASEGT. Trimming removed 4 bases from V and 5 bases from J, with 11 bases in between. The CDR3 sequence is 14 residues long. The CDR3 coding sequence is TGTGCCAGCAGTGTAGACGGGGGCAATGAAAAACTGTTTTTT. It specifies CASSVDGGNEKLFF.

This rearrangement joins TRBV7-2 to TRBJ1-2; a possible D gene is TRBD1 (5 bases). The germline V gene encodes CDR1 SGHTA and CDR2 FQGNSA. The CDR3 sequence is 13 residues long. Trimming stripped 4 bases from V and 7 bases from J, with 13 bases between. CDR3 coding DNA: TGTGCCAGCAGCTGGGGACCTTCGGGTGGCTACACCTTC. Protein sequence: CASSWGPSGGYTF.

This chain joins TRBV7-9 and TRBJ1-6, with TRBD1 as a possible D gene (5 bases). This CDR3 has 14 amino acids. The ends were cut back, 4 bases at V and 9 bases at J, with 13 bases in the middle. CDR1 and CDR2 (germline): SEHNR, FQNEAQ (reference sequence). CDR3 sequence reads: CASSSQGVSSPLHF. The CDR3 nucleotides are TGTGCCAGCAGCTCGCAGGGTGTGAGTTCACCCCTCCACTTT.

V and J are TRBV5-1 and TRBJ1-3, with D unclear. The CDR3 consists of 12 residues. V lost 0 bases and J lost 7, with 5 bases in between. Germline loops: CDR1 SGHRS, CDR2 YFSETQ. Here the CDR3 DNA reads TGCGCCAGCAGCTTGGATAGGAACACCATATATTTT. Translation: CASSLDRNTIYF.

The V and J genes are TRBV5-1 and TRBJ2-5; 12 bases agree with TRBD2. Germline V lookup: CDR1 SGHRS, CDR2 YFSETQ. With 0 bases clipped from V and 6 bases from J, the junction kept 3 bases outside the gene matches. The CDR3 is 15 residues long. The CDR3 loop reads CASSLVTSGRQTQYF. The CDR3 region has the DNA TGCGCCAGCAGCTTGGTTACTAGCGGGAGGCAGACCCAGTACTTC.

This clone was detected a few times. The chain uses TRBV5-1 and TRBJ2-1, with 8 bases aligning to TRBD1. This CDR3 spans 17 amino acids. Trimming took 3 bases from V and 4 from J; bases not matched to a gene: 12. Germline V gene data show CDR1 as SGHRS and CDR2 as YFSETQ. The CDR3 reads CASSSDQGANIYNEQFF. The CDR3 coding sequence is TGCGCCAGCAGCTCGGACCAGGGGGCCAATATATACAATGAGCAGTTCTTC.

This clone has only a few counts. The V gene is TRBV7-9, the J gene TRBJ1-3; TRBD1 agrees at 10 bases. Germline V CDR1 and CDR2: SEHNR, FQNEAQ (reference sequence). Losses at the gene ends were 4 bases for V and 0 bases for J; bases not matched to a gene: 12. This CDR3 spans 19 amino acids. The CDR3 loop reads CASSSPKGQGSVSGNTIYF. In nucleotides, the CDR3 is TGTGCCAGCAGCTCACCCAAGGGACAGGGGTCTGTCTCTGGAAACACCATATATTTT. Combining the CDR3 with reference TRBV7-9 and TRBJ1-3 gives the whole variable domain DTGVSQNPRHKITKRGQNVTFRCDPISEHNRLYWYRQTLGQGPEFLTYFQNEAQLEKSRLLSDRFSAERPKGSFSTLEIQRTEQGDSAMYLCASSSPKGQGSVSGNTIYFGEGSWLTVV.

The chain has TRBV27 and TRBJ1-4; 9 bases fit TRBD1. The CDR3 runs to 16 residues. Germline-derived CDR1 and CDR2 are MNHEY and SMNVEV (reference sequence). After removal of 0 bases from V and 14 bases from J, the junction contained 13 bases not matched to a gene. The CDR3 protein is CASSLSPGQGLIGLFF. CDR3 nucleotide sequence: TGTGCCAGCAGTTTATCACCGGGACAGGGTTTGATCGGGCTGTTTTTT.

The chain uses TRBV7-6 and TRBJ1-5; D may be TRBD1 (5 bases). The V end lost 8 bases, the J end lost 1 base, and 9 bases lay between the germline ends. The CDR3 covers 13 residues. CDR1 and CDR2 from the germline V gene are SGHVS and FNYEAQ. As DNA, the CDR3 is TGTGCCAGCTCTGGGGGAAGCAATCAGCCCCAGCATTTT. As protein: CASSGGSNQPQHF. The whole variable domain, remainder taken from reference TRBV7-6 and TRBJ1-5, is GAGVSQSPRYKVTKRGQDVALRCDPISGHVSLYWYRQALGQGPEFLTYFNYEAQQDKSGLPNDRFSAERPEGSISTLTIQRTEQRDSAMYRCASSGGSNQPQHFGDGTRLSIL.

This sequence joins TRBV2 and TRBJ1-6; D not resolved. V shed 8 bases and J shed 0 bases, with 11 bases lying between them. In germline, CDR1 is SNHLY, CDR2 FYNNEI. CDR3 length: 15 residues. For the CDR3, the DNA is TGTGCCAGCGAGGCACAGAGCTCCTATAATTCACCCCTCCACTTT. Translated: CASEAQSSYNSPLHF. Variable domain in full (rest from reference TRBV2 and TRBJ1-6): EPEVTQTPSHQVTQMGQEVILRCVPISNHLYFYWYRQILGQKVEFLVSFYNNEISEKSEIFDDQFSVERPDGSNFTLKIRSTKLEDSAMYFCASEAQSSYNSPLHFGNGTRLTVT.

The rearrangement uses TRBV28 and TRBJ2-2; the match to TRBD1 covers 8 bases. Trimming took 6 bases from V and 6 from J; bases not matched to a gene: 6. This CDR3 region has 14 residues. CDR1 and CDR2 (germline): MDHEN, SYDVKM. CDR3 nucleotides: TGTGCCAGCAGCCTCCCGACAGGGGCCGGGGAGCTGTTTTTT. It is translated as CASSLPTGAGELFF.

This clone was detected a few times. The chain uses TRBV19 and TRBJ2-1; a possible D gene is TRBD2 (6 bases). The CDR3 has 15 residues. Trimming took 5 bases from V and 9 from J, leaving 20 bases between them. From germline, CDR1 is LNHDA and CDR2 SQIVND (reference sequence). The CDR3 DNA is TGTGCCAGTAGTGTACAAGAACTTCGTAGCGGTGAGCAGTTCTTC. This encodes CASSVQELRSGEQFF.

The rearrangement links TRBV29-1 to TRBJ1-4; D might be TRBD1 (5 bases). Germline loops: CDR1 SQVTM, CDR2 ANQGSEA. The CDR3 is made up of 13 amino acids. V lost 6 bases and J lost 7, with 15 bases in between. The CDR3 here is CSVRTPGGEKLFF. The CDR3 DNA sequence: TGCAGCGTCCGGACACCCGGGGGTGAAAAACTGTTTTTT.

V and J are TRBV18 and TRBJ1-2; D possibly corresponds to TRBD1 (5 bases). The CDR3 runs 13 residues. Germline loops: CDR1 KGHSH, CDR2 LQKENI. V was shortened by 3 bases and J by 3 bases, with 8 bases between the two germline ends. CDR3 in amino acids: CASSPGHDYGYTF. CDR3 nucleotide sequence: TGTGCCAGCTCACCCGGACACGACTATGGCTACACCTTC.

The J gene is TRBJ1-4, the V gene TRBV6-6; TRBD1 is a possible D gene (5 bases). Germline V CDR1 and CDR2: MNHNY, SVGAGI (reference sequence). This CDR3 contains 15 residues. V shed 0 bases and J shed 0 bases, with 5 bases lying between them. CDR3 DNA: TGTGCCAGCAGTTACTCGACAGCAACTAATGAAAAACTGTTTTTT. Its translation: CASSYSTATNEKLFF.